The clone carrying this T cell receptor (beta chain) has more than one count but fewer than ten. Antigen: not known. The CDR3 loop spans 15 amino acids. The V segment lost 6 bases and the J segment 7 bases; nucleotides outside the gene matches: 11. This record belongs to a study of regulatory T cells in long-lasting Graves disease. Findings of the study overall: With a small sample size, accuracy may have been reduced. Reduced TCR diversity was observed in persistent Graves' patients versus newly diagnosed patients.

CDR3-region Arm-PCR and iRepertoire HTBI primers produced the TCR beta libraries. TCRdb re-called the multiplex PCR reads through MiXCR, storing one row per CDR3 protein. The sample includes more than 300,000 distinct CDR3 sequences, around 20% of them seen just once. Time point meaning: persistent/refractory GD, antithyroid drugs over 5 years with positive TRAb. PBMC-extracted RNA yielded the TCR library. This sequence was found in a female donor with Graves disease. Sequencing was performed on peripheral blood mononuclear cells (PBMCs), taken when the disease was refractory, from a patient treated with antithyroid drugs. This chain joins TRBV12-3 or TRBV12-4 and TRBJ2-1, with 8 bases aligning to TRBD2. CDR3 nucleotides: TGTGCCAGCAGGTCTACGGGACTAGTTGCGAATGAGCAGTTCTTC. The encoded protein is CASRSTGLVANEQFF.